This entry is about one T cell receptor (beta chain). Antigen unknown. Germline CDR1 reads SGHDT; CDR2 reads YYEEEE. V was clipped by 4 bases and J by 4 bases, with 24 bases between them. The CDR3 is 18 residues long. The single heparinised draw taken from each donor contained approximately 120 mL of blood on average. Naive, central memory, regulatory and stem cell-like memory cells within the CD4+ compartment were sorted using CD45RO/CCR7/CD25/CD127/CD95/CD27. cDNA synthesis used the whole RNA isolate, giving expressed TCRB sequences. Some clones are missing from TCRdb's copy, which holds only in-frame ones; the method was immunoSEQ multiplex PCR. Altogether a few hundred thousand clones are present, over 9% being singletons, with the ten largest covering roughly 0.54%. This record comes from a study of beta chain features in type 1 diabetes. Study results and caveats: Moderate but significant shortening of TCRB CDR3s was recorded in all four CD4+ subsets from Type 1 diabetes patients. Comparison showed that naive, central memory and Treg TCRB repertoires appeared more similar among patients than among healthy donors.

The V and J genes are TRBV5-6 and TRBJ1-3, with no clear D. The clonotype originates from a man in his thirties or forties with type 1 diabetes. Specimen: central memory CD4+ T cells from blood. Written as DNA, the CDR3 is TGTGCCAGCAGCCTTGCCCCGGTAGTGGCCATGGGCGGAAACACCATATATTTT. Translating it yields CASSLAPVVAMGGNTIYF.